The 23 T cell receptor beta chains in this list originate from one sample, sequenced in a study of T cell repertoires in aging, cancer and after chemotherapy. Peripheral blood genomic DNA, not sorted cells or RNA, was the template. Rearranged V-D-J TRB sequences were amplified with a mixed TRB-A/B primer pool. TCRdb ran MiXCR on the multiplex PCR reads and lists one entry per CDR3 protein. This table holds roughly 6,500 distinct CDR3 sequences, around a third found once. Sequencing used blood. The receptors here all came from a human donor with a blood cancer.

This clonotype is labeled medium-sized. DNA for the CDR3: TGCAGCGCCGGGACAGGCTACTATGGCTACACCTTC. Translating it yields CSAGTGYYGYTF. The chain recombines TRBV29-1 with TRBJ1-2, with 8 nucleotides matching TRBD1. CDR3 size: 12 residues. The V segment lost 7 bases and the J segment 3 bases; nucleotides outside the gene matches: 4. CDR1 and CDR2 from the germline V gene are SQVTM and ANQGSEA. The full variable domain, its missing parts supplied by reference TRBV29-1 and TRBJ1-2, is SAVISQKPSRDICQRGTSLTIQCQVDSQVTMMFWYRQQPGQSLTLIATANQGSEATYESGFVIDKFPISRPNLTFSTLTVSNMSPEDSSIYLCSAGTGYYGYTFGSGTRLTVV.

The gene calls are TRBV6-5 and TRBJ2-5; TRBD2 agrees at 9 bases. This CDR3 region has 15 residues. Germline V gene sequence: CDR1 MNHEY, CDR2 SVGAGI. After removal of 5 bases from V and 1 base from J, the junction contained 5 bases not matched to a gene. The CDR3, as DNA: TGTGCCAGCAGTCGCGTAGCGGGGGCCCAAGAGACCCAGTACTTC. It is translated as CASSRVAGAQETQYF.

This chain joins TRBV7-9 and TRBJ2-7; no clear D gene. In germline, CDR1 is SEHNR, CDR2 FQNEAQ (reference sequence). This CDR3 has 11 amino acids. With 5 bases removed from V and 7 bases from J, the gap between germline ends came to 9 bases. The CDR3 DNA sequence: TGTGCCAGCAGCCCCTTGGGGGAGCAGTACTTC. This encodes CASSPLGEQYF.

This clonotype was picked up a small number of times. V usage is TRBV5-4 and J usage is TRBJ2-4, with TRBD2 as a possible D gene (6 bases). The CDR3 extends over 18 amino acids. Deletions cut 4 bases from V and 0 bases from J, with 20 bases between. CDR1 and CDR2 (germline): SGHNT, YYREEE (reference sequence). DNA for the CDR3: TGTGCCAGCAGCGCCTTTCCGAGGAGGGGCCTAGCCAAAAACATTCAGTACTTC. Translating it yields CASSAFPRRGLAKNIQYF.

V is TRBV11-3 and J is TRBJ2-7; D unclear. Trimming took 4 bases from V and 2 from J, leaving 15 bases between them. Germline V gives CDR1 SGHNT, CDR2 YENEEA. This CDR3 comprises 15 residues. This chain's CDR3 is CASSSPRFSPYEQYF. The CDR3 nucleotides read TGTGCCAGCAGCTCCCCGAGGTTCTCACCCTACGAGCAGTACTTC.

This clonotype appeared a few times. The chain has TRBV6-6 and TRBJ2-3, with unresolved D. Germline V gives CDR1 MNHNY, CDR2 SVGAGI (reference sequence). The CDR3 contains 15 residues. Between the trimmed V and J ends, which lost 2 bases and 3 bases, there was a span of 12 bases. The CDR3 nucleotides are TGTGCCAGCAGTTACCGTTCGGTGGGGACAGATACGCAGTATTTT. Protein sequence: CASSYRSVGTDTQYF.

The chain employs TRBV15 and TRBJ2-7; 10 bases line up with TRBD2. The CDR3 length is 17 residues. Germline lookup yields CDR1 LNHNV and CDR2 YYDKDF (reference sequence). Trimming at V came to 1 base and at J to 3 bases, leaving 9 bases not matched to a gene. The CDR3 DNA follows: TGTGCCACCAGCAGAGTTTTCCCGGGACTAGCGAGCTACGAGCAGTACTTC. As protein: CATSRVFPGLASYEQYF.

This clonotype was seen a few times. J is TRBJ2-3 and V is TRBV10-3; 9 bases agree with TRBD1. CDR1 is ENHRY and CDR2 is SYGVKD in the germline V gene. The CDR3 consists of 16 residues. V lost 4 bases and J lost 2; bases outside the gene matches: 7. In DNA, the CDR3 is TGTGCCATCAGTGGACCGGGACAGGGTTTCACAGATACGCAGTATTTT. Its protein product is CAISGPGQGFTDTQYF.

The J gene is TRBJ1-4, the V gene TRBV9; D might be TRBD1 (5 bases). Germline-derived CDR1 and CDR2 are SGDLS and YYNGEE. V dropped 2 bases and J dropped 5 bases, with 13 bases sitting between them. The CDR3 consists of 15 residues. The CDR3 bases are TGTGCCAGCAGCGTCGGGGGGGATAAAAATGAAAAACTGTTTTTT. Its translation: CASSVGGDKNEKLFF.

This chain links TRBV6-5 with TRBJ2-7; D is uncertain. The V end lost 0 bases, the J end lost 5 bases, and 8 bases lay between the germline ends. The CDR3 runs to 13 residues. CDR1 is MNHEY, CDR2 SVGAGI, per germline. CDR3 amino acids: CASSYSGRNEQYF. The CDR3 DNA follows: TGTGCCAGCAGTTACTCCGGCCGGAACGAGCAGTACTTC.

The chain has TRBV7-9 and TRBJ1-4; D perhaps matches TRBD1 (5 bases). Deletions cut 5 bases from V and 2 bases from J, with 15 bases between. CDR3 length equals 16 residues. Germline assignment: CDR1 SEHNR and CDR2 FQNEAQ (reference sequence). The CDR3 nucleotides read TGTGCCAGCAGCCCCCTAATGTGGGGGACTAATGAAAAACTGTTTTTT. This gives the protein CASSPLMWGTNEKLFF.

This rearrangement joins TRBV6-4 to TRBJ2-1; D remains unclear. Trimming cost V 0 bases and J 6 bases, with 6 bases left between them. There are 13 residues in the CDR3. The germline V gene has CDR1 MRHNA and CDR2 SNTAGT. In nucleotides, the CDR3 is TGTGCCAGCAGTGACTCATCCGCCAATGAGCAGTTCTTC. Protein: CASSDSSANEQFF.

This clonotype was detected a few times. This chain joins TRBV6-5 and TRBJ1-4; D is possibly TRBD1 (6 bases). The CDR3 runs to 21 residues. Germline V gene data show CDR1 as MNHEY and CDR2 as SVGAGI. V was pared by 5 bases and J by 0 bases, with 28 bases between. The CDR3 DNA is TGTGCCAGCAGTGCTTTAGGGGGGACGTCCACAAACCCTGCAACTAATGAAAAACTGTTTTTT. Residues: CASSALGGTSTNPATNEKLFF.

The chain recombines TRBV7-9 with TRBJ1-3; perhaps TRBD1 as D (5 bases). Germline-derived CDR1 and CDR2 are SEHNR and FQNEAQ (reference sequence). CDR3 size: 14 residues. Trimming pared 5 bases from V and 2 bases from J, leaving 10 bases between. The CDR3 bases are TGTGCCAGCAGCCAGACAGCAGCTGGAAACACCATATATTTT. The encoded protein is CASSQTAAGNTIYF.

V and J are TRBV6-1 and TRBJ2-3; the match to TRBD2 covers 12 bases. Germline V lookup: CDR1 MNHNS, CDR2 SASEGT. With V trimmed by 6 bases and J by 3 bases, 7 bases remained unmatched. This CDR3 region has 16 residues. CDR3 nucleotides: TGTGCCAGCAGCCTACTAGCGGGGGGCGATACAGATACGCAGTATTTT. It encodes CASSLLAGGDTDTQYF.

V and J are TRBV5-6 and TRBJ1-4, with D possibly being TRBD1 (5 bases). Germline values: CDR1 SGHDT, CDR2 YYEEEE. With 0 bases removed from V and 6 bases from J, the gap between germline ends came to 6 bases. The length of the CDR3 is 13 residues. The CDR3 spells CASSLVQDEKLFF. In nucleotides, the CDR3 is TGTGCCAGCAGCTTGGTACAGGATGAAAAACTGTTTTTT.

By proportion, this clonotype is medium-sized. The chain links TRBV29-1 to TRBJ2-4, with D possibly TRBD1 on 5 matching bases. Germline loops: CDR1 SQVTM, CDR2 ANQGSEA. The CDR3 consists of 11 residues. V dropped 3 bases and J dropped 11 bases, with 11 bases sitting between them. CDR3 nucleotide sequence: TGCAGCGTTGACGTCGACAGTCTTCAGTACTTC. Protein sequence: CSVDVDSLQYF.

The V gene is TRBV7-9, the J gene TRBJ2-7; D gene uncertain. CDR3 length: 15 amino acids. Germline V gives CDR1 SEHNR, CDR2 FQNEAQ (reference sequence). V was trimmed by 5 bases and J by 2 bases, leaving 16 bases between them. The CDR3 nucleotides read TGTGCCAGCAGCAGCTGGACGGCCCGACCCTACGAGCAGTACTTC. Amino acids: CASSSWTARPYEQYF.

The J gene is TRBJ1-5, the V gene TRBV6-5; TRBD1 might be the D (6 bases). The CDR3 extends over 14 amino acids. V shed 7 bases and J shed 9 bases, with 19 bases lying between them. The germline V gene has CDR1 MNHEY and CDR2 SVGAGI. This CDR3 is CASIETGPSRPQHF. The DNA for the CDR3 is TGTGCCAGCATCGAAACAGGGCCAAGTCGGCCCCAGCATTTT.

The V gene is TRBV12-3 or TRBV12-4, the J gene TRBJ2-5; no reliable D call. CDR3 length: 14 residues. The chain's CDR3 is CASGFGLVGETQYF. The CDR3 coding sequence is TGTGCTAGTGGTTTTGGCCTAGTCGGCGAGACCCAGTACTTC.

This clonotype is termed medium-sized. The chain carries TRBV15 and TRBJ2-2; D gene unclear. Germline V gene sequence: CDR1 LNHNV, CDR2 YYDKDF (reference sequence). This CDR3 region has 12 residues. V was clipped by 1 base and J by 4 bases, with 1 base between them. The CDR3 region has the DNA TGTGCCACCAGCAGAGTCACCGGGGAGCTGTTTTTT. Amino acid sequence: CATSRVTGELFF. The full variable domain, with the rest looked up from reference TRBV15 and TRBJ2-2, is DAMVIQNPRYQVTQFGKPVTLSCSQTLNHNVMYWYQQKSSQAPKLLFHYYDKDFNNEADTPDNFQSRRPNTSFCFLDIRSPGLGDTAMYLCATSRVTGELFFGEGSRLTVL.

The chain is built from TRBV4-2 and TRBJ1-1; 7 bases agree with TRBD1. CDR3 length: 14 residues. Trimming cost V 3 bases and J 5 bases; bases outside gene matches: 6. Germline V CDR1 and CDR2: LGHNA, YNFKEQ. The CDR3 DNA reads as TGTGCCAGCAGCCATCAAGGACAGGAGACTGAAGCTTTCTTT. Its protein is CASSHQGQETEAFF.

This clonotype has only a few counts. The V and J genes are TRBV10-3 and TRBJ1-5; possibly TRBD1 for D (5 bases). V lost 11 bases and J 4 bases, leaving 15 bases between the germline ends. Per germline, CDR1 ENHRY and CDR2 SYGVKD. There are 13 residues in the CDR3. The CDR3, as DNA: TGTGCCGTCTCCCGGGACCAAAATCAGCCCCAGCATTTT. Encoded protein: CAVSRDQNQPQHF.